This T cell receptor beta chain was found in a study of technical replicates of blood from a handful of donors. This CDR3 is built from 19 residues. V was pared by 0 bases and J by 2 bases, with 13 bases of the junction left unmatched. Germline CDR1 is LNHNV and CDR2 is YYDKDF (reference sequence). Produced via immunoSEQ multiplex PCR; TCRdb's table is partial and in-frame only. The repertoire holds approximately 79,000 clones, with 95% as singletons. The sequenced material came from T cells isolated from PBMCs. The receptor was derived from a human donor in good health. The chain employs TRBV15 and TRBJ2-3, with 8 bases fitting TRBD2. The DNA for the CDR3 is TGTGCCACCAGCAGAGATTCGGGGACTAGTCCTAGGGTCACAGATACGCAGTATTTT. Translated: CATSRDSGTSPRVTDTQYF.